Shown below are 26 T cell receptor beta chains from a single sample sequenced in a study of blood T cell repertoires in COVID-19. Measured with immunoSEQ multiplex PCR; TCRdb has only the in-frame clones, and not every one. The sample records 60,000 to 70,000 clones, around 88% being singletons. Sequenced: peripheral blood. The source of these receptors is an elderly woman with active COVID-19.

The chain has TRBV19 and TRBJ1-2, with D possibly being TRBD1 (5 bases). The length of the CDR3 is 16 residues. Germline CDR1 and CDR2: LNHDA and SQIVND (reference sequence). V was cut by 4 bases and J by 1 base, with 16 bases left in between. CDR3 region: CASSTLTVFGNYGYTF. CDR3 in DNA: TGTGCCAGTAGTACCTTGACAGTATTCGGTAACTATGGCTACACCTTC.

V gene TRBV25-1 combines with J gene TRBJ1-6; 9 nucleotides align to TRBD1. Germline CDR1 and CDR2: MGHDK and SYGVNS. V was pared by 3 bases and J by 12 bases, with 3 bases of the junction left unmatched. This CDR3 has 13 residues. The DNA for the CDR3 is TGTGCCAGCAGTGACTCGACAGGGGGACCCCTCCACTTT. Translation: CASSDSTGGPLHF.

V is TRBV7-8 and J is TRBJ2-1; D might be TRBD1 (6 bases). Germline values: CDR1 SGHVS, CDR2 FQNEAQ. V dropped 7 bases and J dropped 1 base, with 14 bases sitting between them. There are 15 residues in the CDR3. CDR3 protein: CASTRFQGSYNEQFF. The CDR3, as DNA: TGTGCCAGCACCCGGTTCCAGGGGTCCTACAATGAGCAGTTCTTC.

This clone was picked up one time. This chain connects TRBV28 to TRBJ1-3; D might be TRBD1 (5 bases). CDR1 and CDR2 (germline): MDHEN, SYDVKM. The CDR3 totals 14 residues. Trimming took 6 bases from V and 0 from J, leaving 9 bases between them. Here the CDR3 reads CASSRQSSGNTIYF. The CDR3 nucleotides are TGTGCCAGCAGCCGACAGAGCTCTGGAAACACCATATATTTT.

The count of this clone is one. V is TRBV5-6 and J is TRBJ2-7; 7 bases fit TRBD1. The CDR3 totals 16 residues. The germline CDR1 and CDR2 sequences are SGHDT and YYEEEE. V lost 0 bases, J lost 3 bases, and 9 bases stayed unmatched. CDR3 DNA sequence: TGTGCCAGCAGCTTGGCCCTTTCGCAGGGGGTCTACGAGCAGTACTTC. Its translation: CASSLALSQGVYEQYF.

This clone has a handful of counts. V is TRBV7-9 and J is TRBJ2-3, with a weak D call TRBD2 (5 bases). The CDR3 is 13 residues long. V was trimmed by 10 bases and J by 0 bases, leaving 11 bases between them. The germline CDR1 and CDR2 sequences are SEHNR and FQNEAQ (reference sequence). CDR3 protein: CATIEGSTDTQYF. The CDR3 DNA follows: TGTGCCACCATCGAGGGTAGCACAGATACGCAGTATTTT.

The chain couples TRBV2 to TRBJ2-3, with 10 positions matching TRBD2. Unmatched junction bases numbered 8, after V lost 6 bases and J lost 5 bases. CDR1 and CDR2 (germline): SNHLY, FYNNEI. The CDR3 has 15 residues. The CDR3 DNA is TGTGCCAGCAGGAGGCCTAGCGGGGGTGGAGATACGCAGTATTTT. Its protein is CASRRPSGGGDTQYF.

The V gene is TRBV2, the J gene TRBJ2-7; TRBD1 aligns across 8 bases. The CDR3 sequence is 12 residues long. After removal of 6 bases from V and 12 bases from J, the junction contained 10 bases not matched to a gene. Germline CDR1 SNHLY, CDR2 FYNNEI. The CDR3 spells CASRVTQGQAYF. CDR3 DNA sequence: TGTGCCAGCAGGGTAACTCAGGGACAGGCGTACTTC. The complete variable domain, with remaining parts taken from reference TRBV2 and TRBJ2-7, reads EPEVTQTPSHQVTQMGQEVILRCVPISNHLYFYWYRQILGQKVEFLVSFYNNEISEKSEIFDDQFSVERPDGSNFTLKIRSTKLEDSAMYFCASRVTQGQAYFGPGTRLTVT.

The genes are TRBV7-2 and TRBJ2-7, with 9 bases matching TRBD2. This CDR3 has 14 amino acids. Trimming cost V 3 bases and J 6 bases; bases outside gene matches: 6. Germline CDR1 SGHTA, CDR2 FQGNSA. The CDR3 loop is CASSFFSGGSEQYF. CDR3 bases: TGTGCCAGCAGCTTTTTTAGCGGGGGAAGCGAGCAGTACTTC.

This clone is a singleton in its sample. The chain combines TRBV6-6 with TRBJ2-5, with TRBD1 matching 8 bases. Germline V gene sequence: CDR1 MNHNY, CDR2 SVGAGI (reference sequence). This CDR3 is 15 amino acids long. With 0 bases clipped from V and 5 bases from J, the junction kept 5 bases outside the gene matches. Written as DNA, the CDR3 is TGTGCCAGCAGTTACTCACCAGGGGGCAGGGAGACCCAGTACTTC. It yields the protein CASSYSPGGRETQYF.

CDR3 sequence: CASSLGTTQETQYF. DNA of the CDR3: TGTGCCAGCAGCTTAGGGACTACCCAAGAGACCCAGTACTTC. The rearrangement joins TRBV5-4 to TRBJ2-5, with TRBD2 matching 7 bases. The CDR3 has 14 residues. Germline-derived CDR1 and CDR2 are SGHNT and YYREEE (reference sequence). V dropped 2 bases and J dropped 1; count of bases not matched to a gene: 2.

The J gene is TRBJ1-2, the V gene TRBV5-1; 9 bases fit TRBD1. Germline V gene lookup returns CDR1 SGHRS and CDR2 YFSETQ. Trimming took 4 bases from V and 6 from J; bases not matched to a gene: 7. This CDR3 has 14 residues. This chain's CDR3 is CASSDPGQGDGYTF. CDR3 DNA sequence: TGCGCCAGCAGCGACCCGGGACAGGGAGATGGCTACACCTTC.

V and J are TRBV7-2 and TRBJ1-3; D not resolved. Germline CDR1 SGHTA, CDR2 FQGNSA. The V and J ends lost 4 bases and 1 base respectively, with 11 bases between them. The CDR3 spans 15 residues. Written as DNA, the CDR3 is TGTGCCAGCAGCTCCCTAGTGGCGTCTGGAAACACCATATATTTT. This gives the protein CASSSLVASGNTIYF.

The chain recombines TRBV5-1 with TRBJ2-4; the match to TRBD1 covers 9 bases. CDR3 length: 14 amino acids. J lost 7 bases, V lost 2 bases, and 4 bases had no gene match. Germline lookup yields CDR1 SGHRS and CDR2 YFSETQ. The CDR3 region has the DNA TGCGCCAGCAGCTTACAGGGGGCGGGGAACATTCAGTACTTC. It encodes CASSLQGAGNIQYF.

The chain uses TRBV10-3 and TRBJ2-7, with 11 bases lining up with TRBD2. CDR1 and CDR2 (germline): ENHRY, SYGVKD. This CDR3 spans 17 amino acids. The trim removed 4 bases at V and 3 bases at J, leaving 11 bases unmatched. The CDR3 DNA follows: TGTGCCATCAGTGGGGTGACTAGCGGGGCTTTTCGCTACGAGCAGTACTTC. Translation: CAISGVTSGAFRYEQYF.

This clone was counted once. The chain combines TRBV19 with TRBJ2-7, with 9 bases aligning to TRBD1. Trimming cost V 5 bases and J 6 bases; bases outside gene matches: 5. CDR3 length equals 13 residues. Germline V gene sequence: CDR1 LNHDA, CDR2 SQIVND (reference sequence). The CDR3 spells CASSLGQGTEQYF. In DNA form, the CDR3 reads TGTGCCAGTAGTCTAGGACAGGGGACCGAGCAGTACTTC.

The V and J genes are TRBV15 and TRBJ2-3; 8 nucleotides match TRBD1. The CDR3 has 15 amino acids. The trim removed 1 base at V and 5 bases at J, leaving 5 bases unmatched. Germline V lookup: CDR1 LNHNV, CDR2 YYDKDF (reference sequence). CDR3: CATSRGDRRGDTQYF. The CDR3 DNA reads as TGTGCCACCAGCAGAGGGGACAGGCGGGGAGATACGCAGTATTTT.

The V call is TRBV7-9, the J call TRBJ2-3, with TRBD2 as a possible D gene (7 bases). The CDR3 is 15 amino acids. Trimming pared 3 bases from V and 6 bases from J, leaving 16 bases between. The germline gives CDR1 SEHNR, CDR2 FQNEAQ (reference sequence). The CDR3 loop is CASSFGGGARDTQYF. The CDR3, as DNA: TGTGCCAGCAGCTTCGGTGGGGGGGCCAGGGATACGCAGTATTTT.

This clone has just one count. V and J are TRBV2 and TRBJ1-3, with 7 nucleotides matching TRBD1. The V gene's germline CDR1 is SNHLY and CDR2 FYNNEI. V lost 0 bases to trimming and J lost 5 bases; unmatched junction nucleotides: 7. The CDR3 totals 16 residues. CDR3 sequence reads: CASSEAGTVLRNTIYF. In DNA form, the CDR3 reads TGTGCCAGCAGTGAAGCAGGGACAGTGCTTAGAAACACCATATATTTT.

This clone was picked up one time. The rearrangement joins TRBV28 to TRBJ1-1; 8 bases are shared with TRBD1. Germline V gene lookup returns CDR1 MDHEN and CDR2 SYDVKM. CDR3 length: 15 residues. With 2 bases clipped from V and 0 bases from J, the junction kept 2 bases outside the gene matches. The CDR3 is CASSLGGQVNTEAFF. DNA of the CDR3: TGTGCCAGCAGTTTAGGGGGACAGGTGAACACTGAAGCTTTCTTT. The full variable domain, in which reference TRBV28 and TRBJ1-1 provide the parts outside the CDR3, is DVKVTQSSRYLVKRTGEKVFLECVQDMDHENMFWYRQDPGLGLRLIYFSYDVKMKEKGDIPEGYSVSREKKERFSLILESASTNQTSMYLCASSLGGQVNTEAFFGQGTRLTVV.

V and J are TRBV28 and TRBJ1-2, with D unclear. The CDR3 spans 12 residues. V shed 5 bases and J shed 4 bases, with 8 bases lying between them. Germline V gene lookup returns CDR1 MDHEN and CDR2 SYDVKM. CDR3 DNA: TGTGCCAGCAGTCGGCGGCGCTATGGCTACACCTTC. It translates to CASSRRRYGYTF.

This clone was recorded a few times. V gene TRBV6-6 combines with J gene TRBJ2-7; TRBD1 agrees at 7 bases. V gave up 6 bases and J gave up 3 bases; unmatched junction bases: 5. The CDR3 runs 13 residues. Germline CDR1 reads MNHNY; CDR2 reads SVGAGI (reference sequence). The CDR3 nucleotides read TGTGCCAGCAGCCTAACAGGGGTCTACGAGCAGTACTTC. Translating it yields CASSLTGVYEQYF.

The chain couples TRBV29-1 to TRBJ2-7; 8 bases align to TRBD2. This CDR3 region has 14 residues. With 3 bases clipped from V and 3 bases from J, the junction kept 7 bases outside the gene matches. From germline, CDR1 is SQVTM and CDR2 ANQGSEA. CDR3 nucleotides: TGCAGCGTTGATAAGTCCAGCGGGGGCTACGAGCAGTACTTC. Encoded protein: CSVDKSSGGYEQYF.

The J gene is TRBJ2-6, the V gene TRBV30, with TRBD1 as a possible D gene (6 bases). The CDR3 consists of 18 residues. V gave up 1 base and J gave up 4 bases, with 20 bases separating them. Per the germline V gene, CDR1 is GTSNPN and CDR2 is SVGIG (reference sequence). The CDR3 region has the DNA TGTGCCTGGAGTGCCCTGGTCGGACAGCCCTTAGGGGCCAACGTCCTGACTTTC. The encoded protein is CAWSALVGQPLGANVLTF.

The chain carries TRBV9 and TRBJ1-2, with 8 nucleotides matching TRBD1. V lost 3 bases, J lost 4 bases, and 5 bases stayed unmatched. Per the germline V gene, CDR1 is SGDLS and CDR2 is YYNGEE. The CDR3 extends over 14 amino acids. CDR3 nucleotides: TGTGCCAGCAGCGCACCACAGGGGGGCTATGGCTACACCTTC. It codes for CASSAPQGGYGYTF.

J is TRBJ1-1 and V is TRBV29-1; unclear D gene. CDR3 length: 12 amino acids. The V and J ends lost 3 bases and 0 bases respectively, with 5 bases between them. The germline gives CDR1 SQVTM, CDR2 ANQGSEA. CDR3 residues: CSVDRMNTEAFF. The CDR3 nucleotides are TGCAGCGTTGACAGGATGAACACTGAAGCTTTCTTT.